Here is one T cell receptor beta chain with its context. Its matching antigen is unknown. Sequencing was performed with immunoSEQ multiplex PCR; in TCRdb, only in-frame clones are kept and a portion is missing. Of some 86,000 clones in the sample, 88% were seen once. The data stem from a study of graft-versus-host responses after intestinal transplantation. Germline assignment: CDR1 SEHNR and CDR2 FQNEAQ (reference sequence). This CDR3 contains 15 residues. V dropped 6 bases and J dropped 4 bases, with 18 bases sitting between them. This receptor was obtained from a human donor who was the organ donor for an intestinal transplant. Sample: unstimulated CD4+ T cells sorted from spleen or lymph node cells, taken before transplant. The chain links TRBV7-9 to TRBJ1-2, with D perhaps TRBD1 (5 bases). The DNA for the CDR3 is TGTGCCAGCAGTCCGACGACAGACTCTCGCTATGGCTACACCTTC. Amino acid sequence: CASSPTTDSRYGYTF.